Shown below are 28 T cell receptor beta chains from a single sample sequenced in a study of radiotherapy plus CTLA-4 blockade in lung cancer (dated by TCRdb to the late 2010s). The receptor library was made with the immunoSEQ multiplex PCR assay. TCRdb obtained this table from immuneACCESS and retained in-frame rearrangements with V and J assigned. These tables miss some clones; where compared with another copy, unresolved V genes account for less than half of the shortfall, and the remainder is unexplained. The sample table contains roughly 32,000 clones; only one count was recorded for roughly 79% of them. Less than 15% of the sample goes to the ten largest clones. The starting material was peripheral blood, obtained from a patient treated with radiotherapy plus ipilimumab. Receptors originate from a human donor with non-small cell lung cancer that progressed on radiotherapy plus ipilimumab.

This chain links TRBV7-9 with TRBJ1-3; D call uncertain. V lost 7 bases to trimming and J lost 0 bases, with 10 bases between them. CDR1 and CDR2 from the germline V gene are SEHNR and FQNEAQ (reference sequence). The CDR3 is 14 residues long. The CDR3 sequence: CASTPRNSGNTIYF. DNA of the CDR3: TGTGCCAGCACCCCACGGAACTCTGGAAACACCATATATTTT.

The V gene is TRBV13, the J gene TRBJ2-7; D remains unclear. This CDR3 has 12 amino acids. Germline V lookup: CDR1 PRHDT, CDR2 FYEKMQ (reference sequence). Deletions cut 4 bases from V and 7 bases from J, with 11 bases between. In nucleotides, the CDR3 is TGTGCCAGCAGCTCCTCAACCAGGGAGCAGTACTTC. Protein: CASSSSTREQYF.

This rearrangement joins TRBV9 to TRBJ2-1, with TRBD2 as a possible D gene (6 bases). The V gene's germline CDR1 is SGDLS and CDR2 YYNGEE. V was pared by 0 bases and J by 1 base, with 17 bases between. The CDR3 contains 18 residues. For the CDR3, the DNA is TGTGCCAGCAGCGTAGAAGGGACTCGTACCCGATCCTACAATGAGCAGTTCTTC. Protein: CASSVEGTRTRSYNEQFF.

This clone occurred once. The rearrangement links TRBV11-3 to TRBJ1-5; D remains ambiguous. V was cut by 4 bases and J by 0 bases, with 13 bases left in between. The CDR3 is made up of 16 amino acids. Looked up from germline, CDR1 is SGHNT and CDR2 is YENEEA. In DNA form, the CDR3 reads TGTGCCAGCAGCTGCGATGAGACGGCTAGCAATCAGCCCCAGCATTTT. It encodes CASSCDETASNQPQHF. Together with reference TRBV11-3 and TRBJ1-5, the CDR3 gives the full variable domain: EAGVVQSPRYKIIEKKQPVAFWCNPISGHNTLYWYLQNLGQGPELLIRYENEEAVDDSQLPKDRFSAERLKGVDSTLKIQPAELGDSAVYLCASSCDETASNQPQHFGDGTRLSIL.

CDR3 coding DNA: TGTGCCAGCAGCTTGCAGACCTACGAGCAGTACTTC. Translation gives CASSLQTYEQYF. The chain couples TRBV5-6 to TRBJ2-7, with no clear D. V was shortened by 1 base and J by 2 bases, with 4 bases between the two germline ends. The CDR3 runs 12 residues. CDR1 and CDR2 (germline): SGHDT, YYEEEE.

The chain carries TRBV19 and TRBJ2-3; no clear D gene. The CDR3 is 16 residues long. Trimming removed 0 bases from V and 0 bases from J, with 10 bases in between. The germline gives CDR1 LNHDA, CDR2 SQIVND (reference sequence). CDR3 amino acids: CASSIDLGRSTDTQYF. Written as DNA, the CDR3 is TGTGCCAGTAGTATAGATCTGGGCAGGAGCACAGATACGCAGTATTTT.

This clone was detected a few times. CDR3: CAISERRGENTEAFF. In nucleotides, the CDR3 is TGTGCCATCAGTGAGAGGAGGGGGGAGAACACTGAAGCTTTCTTT. The V and J genes are TRBV10-3 and TRBJ1-1; TRBD1 might be the D (6 bases). Trimming took off 2 bases at V and 1 base at J, with 11 bases between the two ends. The germline V gene has CDR1 ENHRY and CDR2 SYGVKD. The length of the CDR3 is 15 residues.

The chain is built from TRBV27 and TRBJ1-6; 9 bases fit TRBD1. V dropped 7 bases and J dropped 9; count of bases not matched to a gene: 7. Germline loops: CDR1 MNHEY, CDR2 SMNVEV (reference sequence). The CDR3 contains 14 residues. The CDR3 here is CASTSGQGLSPLHF. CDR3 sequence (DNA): TGTGCCAGCACCTCGGGACAGGGACTTTCACCCCTCCACTTT.

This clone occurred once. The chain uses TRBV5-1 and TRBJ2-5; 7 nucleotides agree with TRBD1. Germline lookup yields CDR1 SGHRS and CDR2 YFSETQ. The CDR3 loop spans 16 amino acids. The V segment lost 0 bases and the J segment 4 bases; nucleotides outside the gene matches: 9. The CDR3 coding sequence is TGCGCCAGCAGCTTGGGGGCGACAGGGCTGGGAGAGACCCAGTACTTC. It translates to CASSLGATGLGETQYF. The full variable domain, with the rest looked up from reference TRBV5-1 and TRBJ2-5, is KAGVTQTPRYLIKTRGQQVTLSCSPISGHRSVSWYQQTPGQGLQFLFEYFSETQRNKGNFPGRFSGRQFSNSRSEMNVSTLELGDSALYLCASSLGATGLGETQYFGPGTRLLVL.

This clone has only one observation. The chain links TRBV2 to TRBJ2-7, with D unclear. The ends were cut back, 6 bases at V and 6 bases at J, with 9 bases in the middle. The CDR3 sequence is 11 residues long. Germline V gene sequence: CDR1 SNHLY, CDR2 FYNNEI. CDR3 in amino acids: CASSYDFEQYF. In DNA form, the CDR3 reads TGTGCCAGCAGCTACGATTTCGAGCAGTACTTC.

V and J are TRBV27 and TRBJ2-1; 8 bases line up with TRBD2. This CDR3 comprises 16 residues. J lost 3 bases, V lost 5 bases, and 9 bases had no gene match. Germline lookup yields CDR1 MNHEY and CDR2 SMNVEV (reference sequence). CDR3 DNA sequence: TGTGCCAGCAGTCCCTCAGCGGGAGTTCACTACAATGAGCAGTTCTTC. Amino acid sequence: CASSPSAGVHYNEQFF.

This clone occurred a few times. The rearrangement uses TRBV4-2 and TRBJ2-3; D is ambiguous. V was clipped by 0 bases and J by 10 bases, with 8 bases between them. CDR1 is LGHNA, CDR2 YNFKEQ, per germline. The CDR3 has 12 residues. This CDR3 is CASSQDPGAQYF. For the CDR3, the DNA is TGTGCCAGCAGCCAAGATCCGGGTGCGCAGTATTTT.

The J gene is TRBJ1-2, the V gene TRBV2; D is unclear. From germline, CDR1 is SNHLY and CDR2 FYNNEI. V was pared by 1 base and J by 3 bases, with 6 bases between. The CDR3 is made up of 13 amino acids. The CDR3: CASSEDPYYGYTF. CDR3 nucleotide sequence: TGTGCCAGCAGTGAAGACCCCTACTATGGCTACACCTTC.

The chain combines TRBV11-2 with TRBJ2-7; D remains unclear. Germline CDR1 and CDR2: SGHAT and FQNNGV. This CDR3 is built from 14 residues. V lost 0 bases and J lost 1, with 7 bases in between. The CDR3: CASSLDGESYEQYF. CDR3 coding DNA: TGTGCCAGCAGCTTAGATGGCGAATCCTACGAGCAGTACTTC. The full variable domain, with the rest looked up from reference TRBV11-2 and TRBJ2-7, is EAGVAQSPRYKIIEKRQSVAFWCNPISGHATLYWYQQILGQGPKLLIQFQNNGVVDDSQLPKDRFSAERLKGVDSTLKIQPAKLEDSAVYLCASSLDGESYEQYFGPGTRLTVT.

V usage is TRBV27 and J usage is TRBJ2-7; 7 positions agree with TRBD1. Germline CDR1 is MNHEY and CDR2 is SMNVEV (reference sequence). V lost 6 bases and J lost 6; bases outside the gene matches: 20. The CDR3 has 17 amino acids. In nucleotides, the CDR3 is TGTGCCAGCAGCTCCCTTCTGACAGGGAAGGGTTCGGCCGAGCAGTACTTC. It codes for CASSSLLTGKGSAEQYF.

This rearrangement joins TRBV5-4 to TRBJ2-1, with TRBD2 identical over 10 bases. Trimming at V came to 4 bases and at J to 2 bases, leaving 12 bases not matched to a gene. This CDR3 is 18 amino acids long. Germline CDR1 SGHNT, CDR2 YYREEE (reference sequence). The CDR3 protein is CASSLKLSGGSPYNEQFF. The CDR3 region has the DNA TGTGCCAGCAGCCTAAAACTTAGCGGGGGGTCCCCCTACAATGAGCAGTTCTTC.

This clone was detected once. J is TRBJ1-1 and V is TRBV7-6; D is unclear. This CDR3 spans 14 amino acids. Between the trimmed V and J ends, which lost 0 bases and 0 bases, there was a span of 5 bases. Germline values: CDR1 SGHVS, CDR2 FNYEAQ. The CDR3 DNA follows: TGTGCCAGCAGCTTAGCCTACATGAACACTGAAGCTTTCTTT. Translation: CASSLAYMNTEAFF.

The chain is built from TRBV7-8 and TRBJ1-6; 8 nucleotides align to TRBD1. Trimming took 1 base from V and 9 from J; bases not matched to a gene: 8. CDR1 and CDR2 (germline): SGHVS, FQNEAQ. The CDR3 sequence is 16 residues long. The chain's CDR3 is CASSLGWDRSGSPLHF. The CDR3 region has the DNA TGTGCCAGCAGCTTAGGATGGGACAGGTCGGGTTCACCCCTCCACTTT.

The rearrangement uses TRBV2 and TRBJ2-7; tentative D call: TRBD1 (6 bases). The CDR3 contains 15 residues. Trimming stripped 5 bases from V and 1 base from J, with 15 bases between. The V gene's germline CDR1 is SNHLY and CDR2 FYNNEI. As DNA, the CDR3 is TGTGCCAGCAGTTCGAACAGGGACCGTTCCTACGAGCAGTACTTC. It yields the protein CASSSNRDRSYEQYF. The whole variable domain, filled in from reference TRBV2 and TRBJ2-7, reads EPEVTQTPSHQVTQMGQEVILRCVPISNHLYFYWYRQILGQKVEFLVSFYNNEISEKSEIFDDQFSVERPDGSNFTLKIRSTKLEDSAMYFCASSSNRDRSYEQYFGPGTRLTVT.

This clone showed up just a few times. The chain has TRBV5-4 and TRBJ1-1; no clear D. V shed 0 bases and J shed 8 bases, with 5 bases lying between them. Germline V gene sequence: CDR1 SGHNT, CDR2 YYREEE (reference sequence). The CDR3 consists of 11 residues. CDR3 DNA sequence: TGTGCCAGCAGCTTGGGGCTAGAAGCTTTCTTT. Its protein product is CASSLGLEAFF. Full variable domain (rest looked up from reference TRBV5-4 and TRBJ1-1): ETGVTQSPTHLIKTRGQQVTLRCSSQSGHNTVSWYQQALGQGPQFIFQYYREEENGRGNFPPRFSGLQFPNYSSELNVNALELDDSALYLCASSLGLEAFFGQGTRLTVV.

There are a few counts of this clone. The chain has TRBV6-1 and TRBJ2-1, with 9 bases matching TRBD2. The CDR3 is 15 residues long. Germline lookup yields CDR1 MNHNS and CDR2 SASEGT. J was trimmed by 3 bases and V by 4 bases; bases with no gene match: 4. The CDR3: CASSVSSGVYNEQFF. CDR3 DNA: TGTGCCAGCAGTGTATCTAGCGGGGTCTACAATGAGCAGTTCTTC.

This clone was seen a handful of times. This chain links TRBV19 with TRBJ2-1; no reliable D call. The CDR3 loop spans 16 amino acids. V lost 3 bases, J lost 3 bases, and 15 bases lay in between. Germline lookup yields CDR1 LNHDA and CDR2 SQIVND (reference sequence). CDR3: CASSISPADIYNEQFF. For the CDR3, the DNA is TGTGCCAGTAGTATTTCCCCGGCAGACATCTACAATGAGCAGTTCTTC.

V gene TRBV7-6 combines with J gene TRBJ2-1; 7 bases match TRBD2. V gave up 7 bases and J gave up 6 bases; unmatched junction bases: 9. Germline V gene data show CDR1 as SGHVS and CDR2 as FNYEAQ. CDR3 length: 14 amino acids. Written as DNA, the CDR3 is TGTGCCAGCACCGTCCTAGGCGGGAGCAATGAGCAGTTCTTC. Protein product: CASTVLGGSNEQFF.

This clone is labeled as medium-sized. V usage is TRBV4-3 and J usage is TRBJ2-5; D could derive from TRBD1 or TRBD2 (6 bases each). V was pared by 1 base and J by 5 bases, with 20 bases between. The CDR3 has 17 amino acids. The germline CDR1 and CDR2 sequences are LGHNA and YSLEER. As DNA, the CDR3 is TGCGCCAGCAGCCAAGGAAATAGGGGGGCCCGGGGGGAGACCCAGTACTTC. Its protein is CASSQGNRGARGETQYF.

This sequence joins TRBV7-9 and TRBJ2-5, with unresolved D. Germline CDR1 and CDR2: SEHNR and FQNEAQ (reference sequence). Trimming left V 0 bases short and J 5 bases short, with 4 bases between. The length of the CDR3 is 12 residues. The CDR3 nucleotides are TGTGCCAGCAGCTTAGCGGGGGAGACCCAGTACTTC. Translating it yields CASSLAGETQYF.

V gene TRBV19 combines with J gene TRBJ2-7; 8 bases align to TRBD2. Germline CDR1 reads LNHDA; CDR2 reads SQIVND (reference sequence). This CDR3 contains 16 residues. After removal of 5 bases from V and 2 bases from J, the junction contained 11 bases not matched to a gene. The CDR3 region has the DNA TGTGCCAGTAGTCTAAACGGGGTTAGCGGGGCCTACGAGCAGTACTTC. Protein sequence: CASSLNGVSGAYEQYF.

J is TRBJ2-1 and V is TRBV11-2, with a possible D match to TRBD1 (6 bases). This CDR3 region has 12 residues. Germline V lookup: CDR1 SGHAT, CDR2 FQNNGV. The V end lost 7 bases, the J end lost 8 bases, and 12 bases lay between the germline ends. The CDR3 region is CASTSTGYEQFF. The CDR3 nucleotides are TGTGCCAGCACCAGCACAGGGTATGAGCAGTTCTTC.

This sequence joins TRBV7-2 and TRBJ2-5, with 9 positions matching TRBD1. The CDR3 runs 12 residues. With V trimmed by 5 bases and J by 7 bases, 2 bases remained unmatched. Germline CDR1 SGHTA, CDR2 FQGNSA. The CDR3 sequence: CASSQDRGTQYF. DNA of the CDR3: TGTGCCAGCAGCCAGGACAGGGGGACCCAGTACTTC.